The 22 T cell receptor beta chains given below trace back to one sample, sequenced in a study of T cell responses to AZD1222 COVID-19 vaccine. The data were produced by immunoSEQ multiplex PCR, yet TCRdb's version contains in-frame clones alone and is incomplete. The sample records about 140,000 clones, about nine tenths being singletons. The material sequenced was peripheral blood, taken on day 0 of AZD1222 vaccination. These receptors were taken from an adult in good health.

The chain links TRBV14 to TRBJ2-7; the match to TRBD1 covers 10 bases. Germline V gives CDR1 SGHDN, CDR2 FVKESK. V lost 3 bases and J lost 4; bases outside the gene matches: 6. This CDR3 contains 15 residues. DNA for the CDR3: TGTGCCAGCAGCCAGGTCGACAGGGGGCCTTACGAGCAGTACTTC. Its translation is CASSQVDRGPYEQYF.

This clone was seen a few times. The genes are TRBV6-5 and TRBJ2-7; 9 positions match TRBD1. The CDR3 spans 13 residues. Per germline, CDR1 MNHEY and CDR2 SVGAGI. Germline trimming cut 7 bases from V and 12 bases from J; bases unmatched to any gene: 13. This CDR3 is CASTEWDRESRYF. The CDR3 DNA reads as TGTGCCAGCACCGAATGGGACAGGGAGAGTCGGTACTTC.

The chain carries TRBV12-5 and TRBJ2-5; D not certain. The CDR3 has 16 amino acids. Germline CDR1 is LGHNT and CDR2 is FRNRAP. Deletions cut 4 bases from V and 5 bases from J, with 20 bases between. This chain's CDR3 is CASGSSVMGGQETQYF. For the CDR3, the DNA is TGTGCTAGTGGTTCCTCCGTTATGGGTGGCCAGGAGACCCAGTACTTC. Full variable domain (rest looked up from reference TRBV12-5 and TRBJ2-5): DARVTQTPRHKVTEMGQEVTMRCQPILGHNTVFWYRQTMMQGLELLAYFRNRAPLDDSGMPKDRFSAEMPDATLATLKIQPSEPRDSAVYFCASGSSVMGGQETQYFGPGTRLLVL.

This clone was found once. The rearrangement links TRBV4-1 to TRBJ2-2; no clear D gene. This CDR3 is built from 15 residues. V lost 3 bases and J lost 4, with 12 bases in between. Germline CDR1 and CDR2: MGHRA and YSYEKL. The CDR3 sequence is CASSHTPTSTGELFF. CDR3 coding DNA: TGCGCCAGCAGCCACACCCCGACAAGCACCGGGGAGCTGTTTTTT.

The CDR3 loop reads CASADRGNTEAFF. DNA for the CDR3: TGTGCCAGCGCGGACAGGGGGAACACTGAAGCTTTCTTT. V and J are TRBV9 and TRBJ1-1; 9 nucleotides agree with TRBD1. With V trimmed by 7 bases and J by 1 base, 2 bases remained unmatched. The germline V gene encodes CDR1 SGDLS and CDR2 YYNGEE. The CDR3 has 13 residues.

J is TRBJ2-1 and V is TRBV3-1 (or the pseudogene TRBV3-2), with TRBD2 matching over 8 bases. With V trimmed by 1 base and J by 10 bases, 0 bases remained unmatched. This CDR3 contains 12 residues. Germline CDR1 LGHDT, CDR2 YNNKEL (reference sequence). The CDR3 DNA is TGTGCCAGCAGCCAAGTAGCGGGAGAGCAGTTCTTC. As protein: CASSQVAGEQFF.

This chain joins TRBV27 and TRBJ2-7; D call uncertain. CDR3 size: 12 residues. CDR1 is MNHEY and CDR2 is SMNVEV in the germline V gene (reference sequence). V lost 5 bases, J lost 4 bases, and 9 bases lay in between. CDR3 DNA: TGTGCCAGCAGTAACAACCCTTACGAGCAGTACTTC. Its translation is CASSNNPYEQYF.

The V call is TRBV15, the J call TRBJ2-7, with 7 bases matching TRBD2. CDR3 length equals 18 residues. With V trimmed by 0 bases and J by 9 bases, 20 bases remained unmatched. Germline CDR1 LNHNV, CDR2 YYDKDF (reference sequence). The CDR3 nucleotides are TGTGCCACCAGCAGAGAGTTGACGAGCGGGGAAATAGGAGGCGTGCAGTACTTC. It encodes CATSRELTSGEIGGVQYF. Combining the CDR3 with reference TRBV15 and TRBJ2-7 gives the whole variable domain DAMVIQNPRYQVTQFGKPVTLSCSQTLNHNVMYWYQQKSSQAPKLLFHYYDKDFNNEADTPDNFQSRRPNTSFCFLDIRSPGLGDTAMYLCATSRELTSGEIGGVQYFGPGTRLTVT.

CDR3 bases: TGTGCCACCAGCAGAGATCCCTCTAGCGGGATAAGCACAGATACGCAGTATTTT. This gives the protein CATSRDPSSGISTDTQYF. The gene calls are TRBV15 and TRBJ2-3; 9 bases fit TRBD2. Germline lookup yields CDR1 LNHNV and CDR2 YYDKDF (reference sequence). This CDR3 is 18 amino acids long. The junction had 7 bases not matched to a gene; V was cut back by 0 bases and J by 0 bases. Full variable domain (rest looked up from reference TRBV15 and TRBJ2-3): DAMVIQNPRYQVTQFGKPVTLSCSQTLNHNVMYWYQQKSSQAPKLLFHYYDKDFNNEADTPDNFQSRRPNTSFCFLDIRSPGLGDTAMYLCATSRDPSSGISTDTQYFGPGTRLTVL.

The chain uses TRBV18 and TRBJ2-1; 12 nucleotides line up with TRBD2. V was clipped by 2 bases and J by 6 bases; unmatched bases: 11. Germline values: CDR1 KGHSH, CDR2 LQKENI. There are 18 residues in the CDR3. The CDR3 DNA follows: TGTGCCAGCTCACCATCCCCCCCGTCTAGCGGGGGGGCCAATGAGCAGTTCTTC. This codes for CASSPSPPSSGGANEQFF. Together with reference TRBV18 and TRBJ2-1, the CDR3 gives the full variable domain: NAGVMQNPRHLVRRRGQEARLRCSPMKGHSHVYWYRQLPEEGLKFMVYLQKENIIDESGMPKERFSAEFPKEGPSILRIQQVVRGDSAAYFCASSPSPPSSGGANEQFFGPGTRLTVL.

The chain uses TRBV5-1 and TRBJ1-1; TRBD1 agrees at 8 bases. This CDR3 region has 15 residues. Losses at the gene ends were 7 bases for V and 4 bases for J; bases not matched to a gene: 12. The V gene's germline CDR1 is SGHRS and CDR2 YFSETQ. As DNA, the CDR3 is TGCGCCAGCGCCTTAGCAGGGGGCCTGGGCACTGAAGCTTTCTTT. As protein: CASALAGGLGTEAFF.

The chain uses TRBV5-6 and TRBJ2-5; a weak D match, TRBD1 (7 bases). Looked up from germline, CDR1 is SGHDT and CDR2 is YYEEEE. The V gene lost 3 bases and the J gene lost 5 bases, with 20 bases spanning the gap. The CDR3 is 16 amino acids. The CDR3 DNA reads TGTGCCAGCAGCTCGGGGGACAGTTCGCGCTGGGAGACCCAGTACTTC. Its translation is CASSSGDSSRWETQYF. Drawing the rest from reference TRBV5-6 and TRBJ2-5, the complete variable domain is DAGVTQSPTHLIKTRGQQVTLRCSPKSGHDTVSWYQQALGQGPQFIFQYYEEEERQRGNFPDRFSGHQFPNYSSELNVNALLLGDSALYLCASSSGDSSRWETQYFGPGTRLLVL.

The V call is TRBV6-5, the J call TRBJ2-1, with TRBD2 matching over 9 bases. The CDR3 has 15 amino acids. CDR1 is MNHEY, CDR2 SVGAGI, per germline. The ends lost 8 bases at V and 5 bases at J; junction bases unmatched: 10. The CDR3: CASGPLAGGNNEQFF. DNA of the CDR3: TGTGCCAGCGGTCCTCTGGCGGGGGGGAACAATGAGCAGTTCTTC.

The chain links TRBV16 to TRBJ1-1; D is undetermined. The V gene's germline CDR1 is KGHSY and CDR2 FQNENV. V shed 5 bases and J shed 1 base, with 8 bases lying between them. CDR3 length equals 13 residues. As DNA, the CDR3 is TGTGCCAGCAGCGCCTTTAAGAACACTGAAGCTTTCTTT. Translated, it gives CASSAFKNTEAFF.

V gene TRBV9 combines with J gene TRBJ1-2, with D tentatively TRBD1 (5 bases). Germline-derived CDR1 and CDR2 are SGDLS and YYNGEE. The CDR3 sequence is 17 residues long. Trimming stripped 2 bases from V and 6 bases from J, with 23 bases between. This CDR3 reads CASSVREGLPVGDGYTF. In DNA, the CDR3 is TGTGCCAGCAGCGTGAGGGAGGGGCTTCCTGTTGGGGATGGCTACACCTTC.

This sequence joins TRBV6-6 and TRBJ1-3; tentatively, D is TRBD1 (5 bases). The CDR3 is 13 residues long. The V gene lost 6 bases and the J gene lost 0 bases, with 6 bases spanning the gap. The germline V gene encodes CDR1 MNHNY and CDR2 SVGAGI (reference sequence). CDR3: CASSDSSGNTIYF. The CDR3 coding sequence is TGTGCCAGCAGCGACAGCTCTGGAAACACCATATATTTT.

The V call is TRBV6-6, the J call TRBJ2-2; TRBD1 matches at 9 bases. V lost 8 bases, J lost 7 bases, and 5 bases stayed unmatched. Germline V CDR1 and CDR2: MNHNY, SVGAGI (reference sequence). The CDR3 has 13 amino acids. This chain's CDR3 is CASGDRANGELFF. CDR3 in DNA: TGTGCCAGCGGGGACAGGGCGAACGGGGAGCTGTTTTTT.

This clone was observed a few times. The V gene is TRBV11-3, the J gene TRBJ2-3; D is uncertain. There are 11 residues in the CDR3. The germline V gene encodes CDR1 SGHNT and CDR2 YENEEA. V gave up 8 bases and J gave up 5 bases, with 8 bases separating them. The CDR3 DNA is TGTGCCAGCGAGGAAGAAGATACGCAGTATTTT. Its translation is CASEEEDTQYF.

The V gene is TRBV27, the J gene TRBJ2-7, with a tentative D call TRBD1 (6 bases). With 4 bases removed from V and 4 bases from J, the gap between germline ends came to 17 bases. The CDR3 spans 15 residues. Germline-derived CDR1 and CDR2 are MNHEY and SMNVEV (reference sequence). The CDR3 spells CASSYRVEGVYEQYF. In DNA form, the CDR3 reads TGTGCCAGCAGTTACAGGGTTGAGGGGGTATACGAGCAGTACTTC.

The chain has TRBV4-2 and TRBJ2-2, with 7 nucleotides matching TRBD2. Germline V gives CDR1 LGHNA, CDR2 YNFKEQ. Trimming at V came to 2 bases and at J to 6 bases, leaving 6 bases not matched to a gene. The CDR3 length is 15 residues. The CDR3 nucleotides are TGTGCCAGCAGCCAACCATCAGCGGGGCCCGGGGAGCTGTTTTTT. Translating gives CASSQPSAGPGELFF.

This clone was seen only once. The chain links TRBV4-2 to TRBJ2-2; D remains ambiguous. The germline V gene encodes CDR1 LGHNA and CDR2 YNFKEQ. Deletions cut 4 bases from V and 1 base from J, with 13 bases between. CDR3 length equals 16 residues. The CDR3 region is CASSLDKGRNTGELFF. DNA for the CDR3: TGTGCCAGCAGCCTCGATAAGGGAAGGAACACCGGGGAGCTGTTTTTT.

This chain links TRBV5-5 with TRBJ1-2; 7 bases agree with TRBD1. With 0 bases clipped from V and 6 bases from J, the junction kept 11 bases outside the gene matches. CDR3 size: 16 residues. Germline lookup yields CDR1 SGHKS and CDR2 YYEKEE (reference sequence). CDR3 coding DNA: TGTGCCAGCAGCTTGGAACGCACAGGGGTGTTTAATGGCTACACCTTC. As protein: CASSLERTGVFNGYTF.